This T cell receptor (beta chain) comes out of a study of memory CD4+ T cells and cytomegalovirus serostatus. The overall study: Healthy Belgian adult donors included roughly nine CMV-positive and 24 CMV-negative people. Study results and caveats: Repertoires predicted CMV serostatus with median bootstrapped AUC of roughly 0.95.

The sort gate was single viable CD3+CD4+CD8-CD45RO+ cells for memory CD4+ T cells. CMV serostatus came from serum IgG against pp150, pp28, p38, p52. Using immunoSEQ multiplex PCR, the repertoire was profiled, and TCRdb retains in-frame clones only, with some absent. The profile shows tens of thousands of clones, around 80% of them singletons. V lost 4 bases, J lost 11 bases, and 9 bases stayed unmatched. CDR1 and CDR2 (germline): LNHDA, SQIVND (reference sequence). The CDR3 totals 14 residues. A word on this clone: The antigen is not known.

Source material: memory CD4+ T cells from blood. J is TRBJ2-1 and V is TRBV19; 9 bases align to TRBD1. The sequence came from an adult in good health and CMV-seronegative. CDR3 sequence: CASSTGGTGRQQFF. The CDR3 DNA is TGTGCCAGTAGTACCGGAGGGACAGGGAGGCAGCAGTTCTTC. Full variable domain (missing parts from reference TRBV19 and TRBJ2-1): DGGITQSPKYLFRKEGQNVTLSCEQNLNHDAMYWYRQDPGQGLRLIYYSQIVNDFQKGDIAEGYSVSREKKESFPLTVTSAQKNPTAFYLCASSTGGTGRQQFFGPGTRLTVL.